This TCR beta chain derives from a study of technical replicates of blood from a few donors (dated by TCRdb to between 2016 and 2019). This clone showed up just once. Its binding antigen is unknown. Within one base of it there is no much larger clone, and no base qualities were kept. Via the germline V gene, CDR1 is SGHVS and CDR2 FQNEAQ. The CDR3 numbers 14 residues from cysteine through phenylalanine. The entry retains the CDR3 DNA only, 42 bases that are in frame from base 1. Trimming leaves V shorter by 0 bases and J shorter by 7 bases, with the junction holding 5 bases beyond the gene matches. Library generation was performed with the immunoSEQ multiplex PCR assay. Sourced from immuneACCESS, this table was stored by TCRdb with only in-frame sequences that have V and J called. A share of the clones is absent; for the studies checked, an unresolved V gene accounts for under half, and the remainder has no known explanation. The sample profile shows about 72,000 clones; approximately 90% of them were found once. The top ten hold under 0.45% of the sample.

The sequence joins TRBV7-8 to TRBJ2-7; TRBD1 agrees with 8 junctional bases. Sequenced: T cells isolated from PBMCs. This receptor was obtained from a human donor in good health. This receptor has the CDR3 CASSLALRGQEQYF. At the DNA level, the sequence is TGTGCCAGCAGCTTAGCCCTCAGGGGGCAAGAGCAGTACTTC.